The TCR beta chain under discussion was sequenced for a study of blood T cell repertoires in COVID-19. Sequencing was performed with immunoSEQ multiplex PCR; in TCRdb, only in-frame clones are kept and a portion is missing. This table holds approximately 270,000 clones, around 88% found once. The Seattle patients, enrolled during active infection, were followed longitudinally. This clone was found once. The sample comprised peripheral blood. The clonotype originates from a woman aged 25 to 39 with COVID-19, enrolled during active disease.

DNA of the CDR3: TGTGCCAGCAGGGGTTACACTGAAGCTTTCTTT. It yields the protein CASRGYTEAFF. The chain joins TRBV19 to TRBJ1-1; a weak D match, TRBD1 (6 bases). Trimming took off 9 bases at V and 3 bases at J, with 8 bases between the two ends. Per the germline V gene, CDR1 is LNHDA and CDR2 is SQIVND (reference sequence). The CDR3 has 11 residues.